These 24 T cell receptor beta chains came from one sample sequenced in a study of naive and memory T cell subsets. An oligonucleotide containing a UMI was ligated to the 3' end of TCR cDNA. Four PCR rounds used nested alpha and beta constant region primers plus the SP2 primer. Each CDR3 protein is one row after TCRdb ran MiXCR on the 5' RACE reads. The table has about 32,000 distinct CDR3 sequences, 16% seen once; the top ten hold approximately 2.5%. The receptor source for this set is a female donor in good health.

The chain has TRBV5-1 and TRBJ1-1; 9 bases fit TRBD1. After removal of 0 bases from V and 4 bases from J, the junction contained 4 bases not matched to a gene. The CDR3 totals 15 residues. Germline lookup yields CDR1 SGHRS and CDR2 YFSETQ. Written as DNA, the CDR3 is TGCGCCAGCAGCTTGGAACAGGGGGCGTCCACTGAAGCTTTCTTT. It codes for CASSLEQGASTEAFF.

At least ten counts were recorded for this clonotype. V gene TRBV29-1 combines with J gene TRBJ2-3; 7 bases match TRBD2. After removal of 7 bases from V and 4 bases from J, the junction contained 11 bases not matched to a gene. CDR1 is SQVTM, CDR2 ANQGSEA, per germline. CDR3 length equals 14 residues. DNA for the CDR3: TGCAGCGGGGCCCAGGGCGGGAGTGCAGATACGCAGTATTTT. Encoded protein: CSGAQGGSADTQYF.

The chain employs TRBV4-2 and TRBJ2-7; 10 nucleotides line up with TRBD1. With 0 bases clipped from V and 3 bases from J, the junction kept 11 bases outside the gene matches. The CDR3 totals 18 residues. Germline CDR1 LGHNA, CDR2 YNFKEQ. CDR3 bases: TGTGCCAGCAGCCAAGATCCAACGACAGGGGGCGTAATCTACGAGCAGTACTTC. Translated: CASSQDPTTGGVIYEQYF.

V gene TRBV12-3 or TRBV12-4 combines with J gene TRBJ2-1; TRBD1 or TRBD2 may be the D gene (6 bases each). The V and J ends lost 6 bases and 6 bases respectively, with 15 bases between them. This CDR3 has 14 amino acids. This CDR3 is CASSGGGRGNEQFF. In DNA form, the CDR3 reads TGTGCCAGCAGCGGGGGCGGGCGAGGCAATGAGCAGTTCTTC.

This clonotype came up many times. The chain employs TRBV20-1 and TRBJ1-6; 9 bases map to TRBD1. The CDR3 spans 15 residues. Per the germline V gene, CDR1 is DFQATT and CDR2 is SNEGSKA (reference sequence). Losses at the gene ends were 4 bases for V and 8 bases for J; bases not matched to a gene: 9. CDR3 region: CSATVGQGLDSPLHF. For the CDR3, the DNA is TGCAGTGCTACCGTAGGACAGGGGCTCGATTCACCCCTCCACTTT.

The rearrangement links TRBV7-6 to TRBJ2-1; D call uncertain. V lost 6 bases, J lost 4 bases, and 10 bases lay in between. Germline CDR1 is SGHVS and CDR2 is FNYEAQ. The CDR3 is 13 amino acids. The CDR3 nucleotides are TGTGCCAGCAGGGCCGTCTCTTACAATGAGCAGTTCTTC. This encodes CASRAVSYNEQFF.

This chain links TRBV7-9 with TRBJ1-2, with D possibly TRBD1 on 6 matching bases. The CDR3 loop spans 14 amino acids. Per germline, CDR1 SEHNR and CDR2 FQNEAQ (reference sequence). Trimming stripped 5 bases from V and 8 bases from J, with 18 bases between. CDR3 residues: CASSPTAGVGGYTF. CDR3 DNA sequence: TGTGCCAGCAGCCCGACCGCAGGGGTCGGAGGCTACACCTTC.

This clonotype was counted a few times. This chain uses TRBV29-1 with TRBJ1-1; D remains ambiguous. The germline CDR1 and CDR2 sequences are SQVTM and ANQGSEA. The V end lost 3 bases, the J end lost 4 bases, and 6 bases lay between the germline ends. This CDR3 is built from 11 residues. The CDR3 DNA follows: TGCAGCGTTGACGTTGGCACTGAAGCTTTCTTT. This translates into CSVDVGTEAFF.

V gene TRBV7-8 combines with J gene TRBJ2-3; 8 bases map to TRBD2. Germline CDR1 SGHVS, CDR2 FQNEAQ. CDR3 size: 16 residues. V lost 4 bases, J lost 1 base, and 7 bases stayed unmatched. This CDR3 reads CASSSLHGGGTDTQYF. CDR3 DNA: TGTGCCAGCAGCTCACTACACGGGGGGGGCACAGATACGCAGTATTTT.

There are many counts of this clonotype. The gene calls are TRBV29-1 and TRBJ2-1, with no clear D. Trimming stripped 0 bases from V and 13 bases from J, with 13 bases between. The CDR3 runs to 12 residues. Germline loops: CDR1 SQVTM, CDR2 ANQGSEA. The CDR3 protein is CSVEDHTASQFF. DNA for the CDR3: TGCAGCGTTGAAGATCATACCGCCTCCCAGTTCTTC.

Turning to this clonotype: A much larger clone lies a single base off, so this may be a read error. The chain carries TRBV20-1 and TRBJ1-2; TRBD1 matches at 7 bases. Germline values: CDR1 DFQATT, CDR2 SNEGSKA (reference sequence). The CDR3 sequence is 14 residues long. This CDR3 reads CSAPGEGALYGDTF. Written as DNA, the CDR3 is TGCAGTGCTCCTGGGGAGGGGGCACTGTATGGCGACACCTTC.

The chain couples TRBV12-3 or TRBV12-4 to TRBJ2-5; D unresolved. The CDR3 contains 12 residues. Between the trimmed V and J ends, which lost 6 bases and 0 bases, there was a span of 5 bases. CDR3 bases: TGTGCCAGCAGATTGTACCAAGAGACCCAGTACTTC. It codes for CASRLYQETQYF.

This clonotype was observed at least ten times. The genes are TRBV29-1 and TRBJ2-1; 8 bases are a match to TRBD2. Germline V gene data show CDR1 as SQVTM and CDR2 as ANQGSEA. The CDR3 runs 15 residues. The V gene end was trimmed by 4 bases and the J gene end by 5 bases; junction bases not matched to a gene: 10. CDR3 protein: CSVGPPARGDNEQFF. The CDR3, as DNA: TGCAGCGTTGGGCCCCCCGCGCGGGGGGACAATGAGCAGTTCTTC.

This clonotype has at least ten counts. This chain uses TRBV20-1 with TRBJ2-1; 7 positions match TRBD1. The V and J ends lost 0 bases and 5 bases, in that order; junction bases with no gene match: 10. Germline-derived CDR1 and CDR2 are DFQATT and SNEGSKA (reference sequence). The CDR3 is 16 amino acids. The CDR3 coding sequence is TGCAGTGCTAGAGACCGACAGGGCCTCTACAACAATGAGCAGTTCTTC. Amino acid sequence: CSARDRQGLYNNEQFF.

This clonotype was seen at least ten times. V gene TRBV5-6 combines with J gene TRBJ2-1; a weak D match, TRBD1 (6 bases). The CDR3 is made up of 13 amino acids. CDR1 is SGHDT and CDR2 is YYEEEE in the germline V gene. V lost 0 bases and J lost 6, with 7 bases in between. The CDR3 spells CASSLGGPNEQFF. In DNA, the CDR3 is TGTGCCAGCAGCTTGGGGGGGCCCAATGAGCAGTTCTTC.

The rearrangement uses TRBV5-1 and TRBJ2-7; no firm D call. Germline CDR1 SGHRS, CDR2 YFSETQ. This CDR3 region has 13 residues. Trimming left V 6 bases short and J 6 bases short, with 16 bases between. The CDR3 sequence: CASKQIEASEQYF. CDR3 nucleotides: TGCGCCAGCAAACAAATCGAAGCCTCCGAGCAGTACTTC.

The table lists this clonotype with many counts. This sequence joins TRBV20-1 and TRBJ2-7; 10 positions match TRBD2. V dropped 3 bases and J dropped 0; count of bases not matched to a gene: 5. Germline V CDR1 and CDR2: DFQATT, SNEGSKA (reference sequence). This CDR3 is 15 amino acids long. The CDR3 loop is CSARQLAGASYEQYF. CDR3 sequence (DNA): TGCAGTGCTAGGCAGCTAGCGGGGGCCTCCTACGAGCAGTACTTC.

This clonotype was observed many times. J is TRBJ2-7 and V is TRBV5-6, with a possible D match to TRBD1 (6 bases). Germline loops: CDR1 SGHDT, CDR2 YYEEEE. The CDR3 runs 14 residues. V was shortened by 4 bases and J by 1 base, with 12 bases between the two germline ends. This CDR3 reads CASSGRGSSYEQYF. CDR3 nucleotides: TGTGCCAGCAGCGGCAGGGGAAGTTCCTACGAGCAGTACTTC.

The rearrangement joins TRBV10-2 to TRBJ2-5, with TRBD1 identical over 10 bases. The junction had 14 bases not matched to a gene; V was cut back by 3 bases and J by 1 base. CDR1 is WSHSY, CDR2 SAAADI, per germline. The CDR3 extends over 19 amino acids. CDR3 DNA: TGCGCCAGCAGTGACTTTGCGGGACAGGGGAAGAGGGGCCAAGAGACCCAGTACTTC. It codes for CASSDFAGQGKRGQETQYF.

By sample fraction, this clonotype is medium-sized. The chain uses TRBV29-1 and TRBJ1-5, with no clear D. V lost 7 bases to trimming and J lost 2 bases, with 12 bases between them. The V gene's germline CDR1 is SQVTM and CDR2 ANQGSEA. The CDR3 is 13 amino acids. This CDR3 is CSARKDGNQPQHF. The CDR3 DNA follows: TGCAGCGCCCGAAAGGACGGCAATCAGCCCCAGCATTTT.

This sequence joins TRBV6-6 and TRBJ1-4; D unresolved. Germline V lookup: CDR1 MNHNY, CDR2 SVGAGI (reference sequence). This CDR3 region has 13 residues. The V gene lost 4 bases and the J gene lost 4 bases, with 7 bases spanning the gap. Here the CDR3 DNA reads TGTGCCAGCAGTTTTGGACGTAATGAAAAACTGTTTTTT. This sequence encodes CASSFGRNEKLFF.

This chain connects TRBV10-1 to TRBJ1-4; D is uncertain. Trimming took 2 bases from V and 8 from J, leaving 9 bases between them. The CDR3 totals 13 residues. The germline V gene has CDR1 WNHNN and CDR2 SYGVQD (reference sequence). This chain's CDR3 is CASSEGFGEKLFF. CDR3 nucleotides: TGCGCCAGCAGTGAGGGATTCGGCGAAAAACTGTTTTTT.

This clonotype was picked up a small number of times. The chain couples TRBV10-3 to TRBJ2-2; D is perhaps TRBD2 (5 bases). V was pared by 9 bases and J by 0 bases, with 8 bases between. This CDR3 region has 13 residues. Germline CDR1 reads ENHRY; CDR2 reads SYGVKD. For the CDR3, the DNA is TGTGCCATAGCGGAGCCGAACACCGGGGAGCTGTTTTTT. Its translation is CAIAEPNTGELFF.

The rearrangement uses TRBV20-1 and TRBJ2-1; 12 bases map to TRBD2. Unmatched junction bases numbered 12, after V lost 2 bases and J lost 4 bases. In germline, CDR1 is DFQATT, CDR2 SNEGSKA (reference sequence). The CDR3 sequence is 18 residues long. Here the CDR3 reads CSARKTSGGPLDYNEQFF. DNA for the CDR3: TGCAGTGCTAGAAAGACTAGCGGGGGACCACTAGATTACAATGAGCAGTTCTTC.